This T cell receptor beta chain was identified during a study of CD8 T cells in ankylosing spondylitis (dated 2017 in TCRdb). A note on the overall study: To find TCR variants linked to disease, the study profiled T cell receptor beta repertoires in ankylosing spondylitis patients and healthy donors. The full study cohort was made up of about 24 ankylosing spondylitis patients and over 90 healthy donors. Peripheral blood was sampled, and synovial fluid was additionally collected from ankylosing spondylitis patients.

On this clonotype itself: No cognate antigen has been identified for it. Base qualities are not provided; no much larger clone lies one nucleotide away.

Data came from an Illumina HiSeq 2500. TCR beta libraries were prepared by quantitative 5'-RACE with molecular barcodes. In the source study's methods: A new computational method, built on a probabilistic model of VDJ rearrangement, was used to identify disease-linked TCR variants. TCRdb took the public reads, trimmed them with fastp at Q25, ran MiXCR for clone calling and kept in-frame beta chains. Rows with one shared CDR3 protein collapse into an entry with the most common genes and DNA. The authors' filters were not applied to this entry. The sample table lists 650,000 to 800,000 distinct CDR3 sequences, around 20% of them with a count of one. The top ten constitute around a fifth of the sample. Here is what the overall study found, with its caveats: The disease-linked clones were reported as significantly enriched in matched synovial fluid samples from ankylosing spondylitis patients. The disease-linked clones had a CD8+ phenotype and were found at relatively low frequencies in peripheral blood. Some motif variants were previously reported in synovial fluid and blood of reactive arthritis patients, suggesting common disease-initiation mechanisms. A TCR beta motif made up of several highly homologous amino acid variants appeared to be characteristic of blood from ankylosing spondylitis patients.

The germline V gene (reference sequence) yields DFQATT for CDR1 and SNEGSKA for CDR2. CDR3 length: 16 amino acids, cysteine to phenylalanine. The entry retains the CDR3 DNA only, 48 bases that are in frame from base 1. Trimming leaves V shorter by 4 bases and J shorter by 2 bases, with the junction holding 10 bases beyond the gene matches. The receptor was isolated from a male donor with ankylosing spondylitis. This receptor chain uses TRBV20-1 and TRBJ1-5, and TRBD1 matches 8 of the central bases. Sequenced sample: blood, either unsorted or a sorted T cell fraction (not recorded which). CDR3 region: CSAKAAGGGGNQPQHF. The bases are TGCAGTGCTAAGGCAGCAGGGGGCGGTGGCAATCAGCCCCAGCATTTT.